One T cell receptor (beta chain) is described in this entry. This entry is derived from a study of OX40 agonist ivuxolimab in advanced cancers. Profiling relied on immunoSEQ multiplex PCR, and the TCRdb table lists in-frame clones only, not all of them. The sample lists about 17,000 clones, approximately 73% occurring once. The sequence came from an adult with an advanced solid tumor such as melanoma, head and neck, liver or kidney cancer. The sequencing used CD4+ or CD8+ T cells sorted from blood, collected in a trial of the OX40 agonist ivuxolimab.

As DNA, the CDR3 is TGTGCCAGCAGCCACACTAGCGGCAATGAGCAGTTCTTC. Translated, it gives CASSHTSGNEQFF. The V gene is TRBV4-2, the J gene TRBJ2-1, with 8 bases that match TRBD2. J lost 6 bases, V lost 3 bases, and 1 base had no gene match. Per germline, CDR1 LGHNA and CDR2 YNFKEQ. The CDR3 runs 13 residues.